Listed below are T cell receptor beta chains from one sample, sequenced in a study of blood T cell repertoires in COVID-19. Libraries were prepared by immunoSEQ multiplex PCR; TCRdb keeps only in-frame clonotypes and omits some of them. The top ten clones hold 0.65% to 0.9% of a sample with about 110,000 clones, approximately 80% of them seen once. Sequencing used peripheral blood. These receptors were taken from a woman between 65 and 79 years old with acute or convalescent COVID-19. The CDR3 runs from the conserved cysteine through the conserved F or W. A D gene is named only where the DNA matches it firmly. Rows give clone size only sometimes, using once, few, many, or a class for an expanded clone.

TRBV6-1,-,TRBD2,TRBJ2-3,CASSGASGGVSTDTQYF,TGTGCCAGCAGTGGAGCTAGCGGGGGTGTCAGCACAGATACGCAGTATTTT
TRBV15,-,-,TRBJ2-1,CATSRDQRLNEQFF,TGTGCCACCAGCAGAGATCAAAGACTCAATGAGCAGTTCTTC
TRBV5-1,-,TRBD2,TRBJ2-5,CASSNQRGQETQYF,TGCGCCAGCAGTAATCAGCGGGGTCAAGAGACCCAGTACTTC
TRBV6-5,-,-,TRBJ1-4,CASSYSFSATNEKLFF,TGTGCCAGCAGTTACTCGTTCAGTGCAACTAATGAAAAACTGTTTTTT
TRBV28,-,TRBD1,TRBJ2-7,CASSGDRVKYF,TGTGCCAGCAGTGGGGACAGGGTCAAGTACTTC
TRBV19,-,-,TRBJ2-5,CASSTTGSLDGETQYF,TGTGCCAGTAGTACCACAGGGAGTCTAGACGGAGAGACCCAGTACTTC
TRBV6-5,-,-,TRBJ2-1,CASSQGPAVFF,TGTGCCAGCAGCCAGGGCCCGGCTGTGTTCTTC
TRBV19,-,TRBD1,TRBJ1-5,CASSTLGQSRNQPQHF,TGTGCCAGTAGTACCCTGGGACAGTCCCGCAATCAGCCCCAGCATTTT
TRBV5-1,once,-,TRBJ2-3,CASSPGTLTDTQYF,TGCGCCAGCAGCCCCGGGACTCTCACAGATACGCAGTATTTT
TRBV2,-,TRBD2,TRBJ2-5,CASSEFLAGGKETQYF,TGTGCCAGCAGTGAGTTCCTAGCGGGGGGGAAAGAGACCCAGTACTTC
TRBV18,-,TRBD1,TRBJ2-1,CASSERTGFSNEQFF,TGTGCCAGCTCCGAGAGGACAGGGTTCAGCAATGAGCAGTTCTTC
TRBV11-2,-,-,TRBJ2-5,CASSFTRETQYF,TGTGCCAGCAGCTTCACCCGGGAGACCCAGTACTTC
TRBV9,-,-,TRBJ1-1,CASSTHSASGTEAFF,TGTGCCAGCAGCACCCATAGCGCCTCCGGCACTGAAGCTTTCTTT
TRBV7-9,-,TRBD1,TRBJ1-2,CASSASGTGPYGYTF,TGTGCCAGCAGCGCGTCCGGGACAGGGCCTTATGGCTACACCTTC
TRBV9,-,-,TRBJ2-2,CASSTSSANTGELFF,TGTGCCAGCAGCACTTCCTCCGCGAACACCGGGGAGCTGTTTTTT
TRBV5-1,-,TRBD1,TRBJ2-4,CASSLLTGALAKNIQYF,TGCGCCAGCAGCCTTCTGACAGGGGCTTTAGCCAAAAACATTCAGTACTTC
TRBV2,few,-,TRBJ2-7,CASSASRAYEQYF,TGTGCCAGCAGTGCATCCAGGGCCTACGAGCAGTACTTC
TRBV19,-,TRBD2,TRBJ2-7,CATETVAGASEQYF,TGTGCCACTGAGACGGTAGCGGGGGCGAGTGAGCAGTACTTC
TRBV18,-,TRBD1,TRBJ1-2,CASSPPVTGTGATSNYGYTF,TGTGCCAGCTCACCACCCGTAACGGGAACAGGGGCTACCTCTAACTATGGCTACACCTTC
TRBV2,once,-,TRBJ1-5,CASSGRGARSNQPQHF,TGTGCCAGCAGTGGACGGGGGGCGCGTAGCAATCAGCCCCAGCATTTT
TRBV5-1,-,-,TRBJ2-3,CASSLRTEGTDTQYF,TGCGCCAGCAGCCTCCGGACAGAGGGGACAGATACGCAGTATTTT
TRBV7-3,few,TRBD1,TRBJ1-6,CASRRPGQGVNSPLHF,TGTGCCAGCAGACGTCCGGGACAGGGGGTTAATTCACCCCTCCACTTT
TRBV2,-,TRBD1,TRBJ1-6,CASSSGTGPSPLHF,TGTGCCAGCAGCTCCGGGACAGGGCCCTCACCCCTCCACTTT
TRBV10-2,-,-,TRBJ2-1,CATRRQTSSYNEQFF,TGCGCCACCCGAAGGCAGACTAGCTCCTACAATGAGCAGTTCTTC